The 24 T cell receptor beta chains presented below share a single source sample, sequenced in a study of cytomegalovirus exposure and HLA in healthy donors. The data were produced by immunoSEQ multiplex PCR, yet TCRdb's version contains in-frame clones alone and is incomplete. This sample has 130,000 to 150,000 clones, with roughly 87% found just once. The specimen was PBMCs. These receptors were obtained from a woman aged 18-29 years in good health and CMV-seropositive.

The genes are TRBV9 and TRBJ1-2; D is ambiguous. Germline V gene sequence: CDR1 SGDLS, CDR2 YYNGEE. Trimming took 3 bases from V and 4 from J, leaving 10 bases between them. The CDR3 contains 13 residues. CDR3 sequence: CASSGHEFYGYTF. The DNA for the CDR3 is TGTGCCAGCAGCGGACATGAATTCTATGGCTACACCTTC. The variable domain in full, completed from reference TRBV9 and TRBJ1-2, reads DSGVTQTPKHLITATGQRVTLRCSPRSGDLSVYWYQQSLDQGLQFLIQYYNGEERAKGNILERFSAQQFPDLHSELNLSSLELGDSALYFCASSGHEFYGYTFGSGTRLTVV.

The V and J genes are TRBV19 and TRBJ1-6; 9 nucleotides agree with TRBD1. Per the germline V gene, CDR1 is LNHDA and CDR2 is SQIVND (reference sequence). CDR3 length: 15 amino acids. J was trimmed by 9 bases and V by 5 bases; bases with no gene match: 8. The CDR3 sequence is CASSSSGQGLSPLHF. The CDR3 DNA reads as TGTGCCAGTAGTTCCTCCGGACAGGGGCTTTCACCCCTCCACTTT. Supplemented by reference TRBV19 and TRBJ1-6, the full variable domain reads DGGITQSPKYLFRKEGQNVTLSCEQNLNHDAMYWYRQDPGQGLRLIYYSQIVNDFQKGDIAEGYSVSREKKESFPLTVTSAQKNPTAFYLCASSSSGQGLSPLHFGNGTRLTVT.

This clone was seen once. Other nucleotide sequences from this sample produce the same CDR3. V gene TRBV5-1 combines with J gene TRBJ2-2, with TRBD1 as a possible D gene (6 bases). The CDR3 covers 16 residues. Per germline, CDR1 SGHRS and CDR2 YFSETQ. V dropped 0 bases and J dropped 0 bases, with 9 bases sitting between them. The CDR3 DNA reads as TGCGCCAGCAGCTTGGCCCGGACAGCGAACACCGGGGAGCTGTTTTTT. This translates into CASSLARTANTGELFF.

CDR3 in DNA: TGTGCCAGCAGCGCTCAGGGGGCAGGCTCGGGAACCCAGTACTTC. Amino acid sequence: CASSAQGAGSGTQYF. The V call is TRBV9, the J call TRBJ2-5, with 8 bases aligning to TRBD1. The CDR3 is made up of 15 amino acids. From germline, CDR1 is SGDLS and CDR2 YYNGEE. V lost 3 bases to trimming and J lost 8 bases; unmatched junction nucleotides: 12.

The chain carries TRBV7-9 and TRBJ1-1, with 9 bases aligning to TRBD1. The CDR3 has 14 residues. V shed 3 bases, J shed 1 base, and the junction held 0 bases outside the gene matches. CDR1 and CDR2 (germline): SEHNR, FQNEAQ (reference sequence). The CDR3 sequence is CASSLGQGNTEAFF. In DNA form, the CDR3 reads TGTGCCAGCAGCTTGGGACAGGGGAACACTGAAGCTTTCTTT.

The chain couples TRBV30 to TRBJ2-1; 9 bases are a match to TRBD2. This CDR3 is 18 amino acids long. V was pared by 0 bases and J by 5 bases, with 14 bases of the junction left unmatched. Germline CDR1 reads GTSNPN; CDR2 reads SVGIG (reference sequence). CDR3 DNA: TGTGCCTGGAGTGTTGGCGGGGGGGCGGCCCGACATAACAATGAGCAGTTCTTC. It codes for CAWSVGGGAARHNNEQFF.

This clone is a singleton in its sample. The chain is built from TRBV12-5 and TRBJ1-6, with a weak D call TRBD1 (5 bases). CDR1 and CDR2 (germline): LGHNT, FRNRAP. There are 17 residues in the CDR3. V lost 0 bases and J 5 bases, leaving 14 bases between the germline ends. The CDR3, as DNA: TGTGCTAGTGGTTTGGTAGGAGTTGGAGGGGATAATTCACCCCTCCACTTT. This codes for CASGLVGVGGDNSPLHF.

This clone occurred once. The chain links TRBV7-9 to TRBJ2-1, with D perhaps TRBD2 (6 bases). CDR3 length: 14 residues. Trimming cost V 6 bases and J 8 bases, with 17 bases left between them. The germline V gene has CDR1 SEHNR and CDR2 FQNEAQ (reference sequence). In DNA form, the CDR3 reads TGTGCCAGCAGACCCGGGACTCCCGGGGATGAGCAGTTCTTC. Translating gives CASRPGTPGDEQFF.

The V call is TRBV7-2, the J call TRBJ2-3; 10 positions match TRBD2. The length of the CDR3 is 16 residues. J gave up 1 base and V 3 bases, and 4 bases lay outside the gene matches. Germline assignment: CDR1 SGHTA and CDR2 FQGNSA. The DNA of the CDR3 is TGTGCCAGCAGCTTTCCTAGCGGGGGTGGCACAGATACGCAGTATTTT. It encodes CASSFPSGGGTDTQYF.

V is TRBV27 and J is TRBJ1-6, with 9 bases that match TRBD1. The length of the CDR3 is 17 residues. Unmatched junction bases numbered 7, after V lost 0 bases and J lost 7 bases. The germline V gene encodes CDR1 MNHEY and CDR2 SMNVEV (reference sequence). In DNA, the CDR3 is TGTGCCAGCAGTTTATCAATAACAGGGGGCGGGAATTCACCCCTCCACTTT. Its protein is CASSLSITGGGNSPLHF.

The V call is TRBV6-5, the J call TRBJ1-1; D gene unclear. The CDR3 sequence is 15 residues long. The germline gives CDR1 MNHEY, CDR2 SVGAGI. With 0 bases removed from V and 2 bases from J, the gap between germline ends came to 10 bases. The CDR3 DNA follows: TGTGCCAGCAGTTACTCTCGAGCTTCAAACACTGAAGCTTTCTTT. It encodes CASSYSRASNTEAFF.

The gene calls are TRBV13 and TRBJ2-3, with D maybe TRBD2 (7 bases). V was pared by 1 base and J by 4 bases, with 9 bases between. CDR1 is PRHDT, CDR2 FYEKMQ, per germline (reference sequence). The CDR3 is made up of 14 amino acids. The chain's CDR3 is CASSLAGGPDTQYF. In nucleotides, the CDR3 is TGTGCCAGCAGCTTAGCGGGGGGCCCAGATACGCAGTATTTT.

The V gene is TRBV27, the J gene TRBJ2-7; 8 bases map to TRBD1. The CDR3 loop spans 15 amino acids. The V segment lost 9 bases and the J segment 3 bases; nucleotides outside the gene matches: 13. In germline, CDR1 is MNHEY, CDR2 SMNVEV (reference sequence). The CDR3 DNA reads TGTGCCAGTCGGGATAGGGCAGGGGGCTTCTACGAGCAGTACTTC. This translates into CASRDRAGGFYEQYF.

The chain links TRBV19 to TRBJ2-6, with D possibly matching TRBD1 (5 bases). V was pared by 5 bases and J by 3 bases, with 17 bases between. The CDR3 runs 17 residues. Germline assignment: CDR1 LNHDA and CDR2 SQIVND (reference sequence). This chain's CDR3 is CASSPRTDRGGANVLTF. The CDR3 DNA follows: TGTGCCAGTAGTCCACGTACTGACAGAGGTGGGGCCAACGTCCTGACTTTC.

V gene TRBV5-4 combines with J gene TRBJ1-2, with TRBD1 matching over 10 bases. The CDR3 runs 18 residues. J gave up 7 bases and V 0 bases, and 15 bases lay outside the gene matches. CDR1 and CDR2 (germline): SGHNT, YYREEE (reference sequence). This chain's CDR3 is CASSLARGQGNFGSGYTF. Written as DNA, the CDR3 is TGTGCCAGCAGCTTGGCCAGGGGACAGGGGAATTTTGGAAGTGGCTACACCTTC.

The chain joins TRBV7-9 to TRBJ2-3; D is ambiguous. The CDR3 has 12 residues. Trimming pared 2 bases from V and 6 bases from J, leaving 6 bases between. Germline-derived CDR1 and CDR2 are SEHNR and FQNEAQ (reference sequence). CDR3 residues: CASSLSWDTQYF. In DNA form, the CDR3 reads TGTGCCAGCAGCTTAAGCTGGGATACGCAGTATTTT.

The V call is TRBV5-4, the J call TRBJ2-3, with 9 bases identical to TRBD2. This CDR3 comprises 17 residues. Germline trimming cut 1 base from V and 3 bases from J; bases unmatched to any gene: 9. Germline V gene lookup returns CDR1 SGHNT and CDR2 YYREEE (reference sequence). As DNA, the CDR3 is TGTGCCAGCAGCTTGCTATCTTCCAGCGGGGGGACAGATACGCAGTATTTT. Translation gives CASSLLSSSGGTDTQYF.

V gene TRBV23-1 combines with J gene TRBJ1-5, with a weak D call TRBD1 (5 bases). TRBV23-1 is noted as an ORF with a role that remains uncertain. The V gene lost 2 bases and the J gene lost 0 bases, with 32 bases spanning the gap. The CDR3 sequence is 23 residues long. The CDR3 DNA reads as TGCGCCAGCAGTCAAACTACAGGTTACCCAAACCCCTTTTCATCTTATAGCAATCAGCCCCAGCATTTT. Residues: CASSQTTGYPNPFSSYSNQPQHF.

The gene calls are TRBV18 and TRBJ1-1; TRBD1 aligns across 8 bases. Looked up from germline, CDR1 is KGHSH and CDR2 is LQKENI. The junction had 11 bases not matched to a gene; V was cut back by 3 bases and J by 5 bases. The CDR3 has 16 residues. In nucleotides, the CDR3 is TGTGCCAGCTCACCGCAAGGACAGGGCTTCGGGACTGAAGCTTTCTTT. Its translation is CASSPQGQGFGTEAFF.

Remarks on this clone: Additional DNA sequences in this sample encode the identical CDR3. This chain links TRBV5-8 with TRBJ2-7; a weak D match, TRBD1 (5 bases). The CDR3 extends over 15 amino acids. V lost 0 bases, J lost 2 bases, and 12 bases lay in between. The germline V gene has CDR1 SGHTS and CDR2 YDEGEE. CDR3 nucleotides: TGTGCCAGCAGCTTGGGGCAGGGTCTGACCTACGAGCAGTACTTC. Its translation: CASSLGQGLTYEQYF. The full variable domain, its missing parts supplied by reference TRBV5-8 and TRBJ2-7, is EAGVTQSPTHLIKTRGQQATLRCSPISGHTSVYWYQQALGLGLQFLLWYDEGEERNRGNFPPRFSGRQFPNYSSELNVNALELEDSALYLCASSLGQGLTYEQYFGPGTRLTVT.

The CDR3 protein is CASSQDPFTDTQYF. CDR3 nucleotide sequence: TGTGCCAGCAGCCAAGACCCTTTCACAGATACGCAGTATTTT. The chain joins TRBV4-2 to TRBJ2-3; D unclear. CDR3 length equals 14 residues. The germline CDR1 and CDR2 sequences are LGHNA and YNFKEQ. Trimming shortened V by 0 bases and J by 2 bases, and 6 bases separated the two germline ends.

This chain connects TRBV7-6 to TRBJ2-7; the match to TRBD1 covers 7 bases. CDR1 SGHVS and CDR2 FNYEAQ come from the germline V gene. Trimming at V came to 0 bases and at J to 1 base, leaving 6 bases not matched to a gene. The CDR3 has 16 residues. CDR3 coding DNA: TGTGCCAGCAGCTTAGCTGCCGGGACAGAGTCCTACGAGCAGTACTTC. Residues: CASSLAAGTESYEQYF.

The V gene is TRBV4-1, the J gene TRBJ2-1, with D perhaps TRBD2 (7 bases). Germline CDR1 is MGHRA and CDR2 is YSYEKL. CDR3 length equals 16 residues. Trimming shortened V by 4 bases and J by 1 base, and 14 bases separated the two germline ends. CDR3: CASSLLQGGSYNEQFF. The CDR3 DNA is TGCGCCAGCAGCCTACTACAGGGAGGGTCCTACAATGAGCAGTTCTTC.

The chain joins TRBV28 to TRBJ2-4; 7 nucleotides line up with TRBD2. CDR3 length: 14 residues. J gave up 1 base and V 6 bases, and 3 bases lay outside the gene matches. Germline V CDR1 and CDR2: MDHEN, SYDVKM. The CDR3 DNA reads TGTGCCAGCAGGATGGGAGGGGCCAAAAACATTCAGTACTTC. Translated: CASRMGGAKNIQYF.